These 21 T cell receptor beta chains originate from one sample sequenced in a study of cytomegalovirus exposure and HLA in healthy donors. Primers for the PCR totalled 60 Vbeta and 13 Jbeta. Data came from immunoSEQ multiplex PCR; TCRdb stores just in-frame clones and leaves some out. This table has roughly 140,000 clones, 55% to 70% appearing once. The sequenced sample consisted of PBMCs. These receptors all come from a woman aged 55-70 years in good health and CMV-seropositive.

The rearrangement uses TRBV15 and TRBJ1-2; TRBD1 is a possible D gene (6 bases). This CDR3 has 13 amino acids. CDR1 and CDR2 (germline): LNHNV, YYDKDF (reference sequence). Trimming shortened V by 3 bases and J by 4 bases, and 9 bases separated the two germline ends. For the CDR3, the DNA is TGTGCCACCAGCAGGGGGGCGGGCTATGGCTACACCTTC. It is translated as CATSRGAGYGYTF. The full variable domain, in which reference TRBV15 and TRBJ1-2 provide the parts outside the CDR3, is DAMVIQNPRYQVTQFGKPVTLSCSQTLNHNVMYWYQQKSSQAPKLLFHYYDKDFNNEADTPDNFQSRRPNTSFCFLDIRSPGLGDTAMYLCATSRGAGYGYTFGSGTRLTVV.

This chain links TRBV9 with TRBJ2-2, with D tentatively TRBD2 (5 bases). The CDR3 length is 15 residues. Germline V lookup: CDR1 SGDLS, CDR2 YYNGEE. V shed 0 bases and J shed 2 bases, with 8 bases lying between them. The CDR3 reads CASSVGTQNTGELFF. CDR3 nucleotide sequence: TGTGCCAGCAGCGTAGGGACTCAAAACACCGGGGAGCTGTTTTTT.

This clone was detected a few times. This sequence joins TRBV10-1 and TRBJ2-1; 10 positions agree with TRBD2. The CDR3 has 19 amino acids. Trimming took 0 bases from V and 2 from J; bases not matched to a gene: 10. The V gene's germline CDR1 is WNHNN and CDR2 SYGVQD (reference sequence). The CDR3 bases are TGCGCCAGCAGTGAGTCGGGGAGCGGGAGGGCCTCTGCCTACAATGAGCAGTTCTTC. Translated, it gives CASSESGSGRASAYNEQFF.

This clone was detected a few times. V usage is TRBV6-5 and J usage is TRBJ2-4; 10 bases line up with TRBD1. V lost 4 bases to trimming and J lost 4 bases; unmatched junction nucleotides: 4. The CDR3 covers 15 residues. Per germline, CDR1 MNHEY and CDR2 SVGAGI. The chain's CDR3 is CASSLTGGAKNIQYF. DNA for the CDR3: TGTGCCAGCAGTTTGACAGGGGGCGCAAAAAACATTCAGTACTTC.

V usage is TRBV28 and J usage is TRBJ2-1; perhaps TRBD2 as D (5 bases). The germline V gene encodes CDR1 MDHEN and CDR2 SYDVKM. V was cut by 11 bases and J by 0 bases, with 11 bases left in between. CDR3 length equals 13 residues. The CDR3 bases are TGTGCCTCGGGGTGGAGCTCCTACAATGAGCAGTTCTTC. It is translated as CASGWSSYNEQFF.

The chain has TRBV14 and TRBJ2-1, with 10 positions matching TRBD2. V was clipped by 4 bases and J by 4 bases; unmatched bases: 4. In germline, CDR1 is SGHDN, CDR2 FVKESK. This CDR3 spans 15 amino acids. This CDR3 reads CASSRKAGGYNEQFF. The CDR3, as DNA: TGTGCCAGCAGCCGGAAAGCGGGAGGGTACAATGAGCAGTTCTTC. The full variable domain, in which reference TRBV14 and TRBJ2-1 provide the parts outside the CDR3, is EAGVTQFPSHSVIEKGQTVTLRCDPISGHDNLYWYRRVMGKEIKFLLHFVKESKQDESGMPNNRFLAERTGGTYSTLKVQPAELEDSGVYFCASSRKAGGYNEQFFGPGTRLTVL.

CDR3 residues: CASSAGQGGTEAFF. In DNA form, the CDR3 reads TGTGCCAGTAGTGCAGGGCAGGGGGGCACTGAAGCTTTCTTT. The genes are TRBV19 and TRBJ1-1, with TRBD1 identical over 7 bases. Germline trimming cut 5 bases from V and 4 bases from J; bases unmatched to any gene: 7. This CDR3 is built from 14 residues. CDR1 LNHDA and CDR2 SQIVND come from the germline V gene (reference sequence).

The chain has TRBV19 and TRBJ2-7, with 8 nucleotides matching TRBD2. The V segment lost 3 bases and the J segment 2 bases; nucleotides outside the gene matches: 6. The CDR3 runs to 15 residues. Germline V gives CDR1 LNHDA, CDR2 SQIVND (reference sequence). CDR3 nucleotides: TGTGCCAGTAGTATTCTACTAGCGGAAACCTACGAGCAGTACTTC. Translated: CASSILLAETYEQYF.

This clone was seen a few times. For the CDR3, the DNA is TGTGCCATCAGTAGCCCGACAGGGGAGGTTGGTGAAGCTTTCTTT. Protein sequence: CAISSPTGEVGEAFF. The rearrangement uses TRBV10-3 and TRBJ1-1, with 8 positions matching TRBD1. V lost 5 bases and J lost 7; bases outside the gene matches: 12. Germline assignment: CDR1 ENHRY and CDR2 SYGVKD. This CDR3 has 15 amino acids.

This chain links TRBV6-5 with TRBJ1-4; D unclear. The germline gives CDR1 MNHEY, CDR2 SVGAGI. The CDR3 extends over 13 amino acids. V lost 0 bases and J 13 bases, leaving 12 bases between the germline ends. CDR3 region: CASSYSRMERLFF. The CDR3 DNA is TGTGCCAGCAGTTACTCGAGGATGGAGAGACTGTTTTTT.

CDR3 sequence (DNA): TGTGCCAGCAGTGAGATCAATGGAGGGCTTTTCACTGAAGCTTTCTTT. It is translated as CASSEINGGLFTEAFF. The J gene is TRBJ1-1, the V gene TRBV6-1; no clear D. Per germline, CDR1 MNHNS and CDR2 SASEGT. Deletions cut 3 bases from V and 4 bases from J, with 18 bases between. CDR3 size: 16 residues.

This clone was detected only a few times. CDR3 sequence: CASSLGQPNSPLHF. In DNA, the CDR3 is TGTGCCAGCAGCTTGGGACAGCCAAATTCACCCCTCCACTTT. This sequence joins TRBV5-6 and TRBJ1-6; tentative D call: TRBD1 (5 bases). CDR3 length: 14 residues. In germline, CDR1 is SGHDT, CDR2 YYEEEE. Trimming removed 0 bases from V and 7 bases from J, with 8 bases in between.

The rearrangement links TRBV4-3 to TRBJ2-1, with 13 bases identical to TRBD2. V dropped 3 bases and J dropped 2; count of bases not matched to a gene: 4. Germline V gene lookup returns CDR1 LGHNA and CDR2 YSLEER. The length of the CDR3 is 17 residues. Written as DNA, the CDR3 is TGCGCCAGCAGCCAGGAACTAGCGGGAGGGCCCTACAATGAGCAGTTCTTC. This sequence encodes CASSQELAGGPYNEQFF.

V usage is TRBV19 and J usage is TRBJ1-6; possible D gene TRBD1, 6 bases. The CDR3 covers 15 residues. CDR1 is LNHDA, CDR2 SQIVND, per germline (reference sequence). Trimming cost V 7 bases and J 7 bases, with 17 bases left between them. CDR3 coding DNA: TGTGCCAGTACCACGACAGGCATGTGGAATTCACCCCTCCACTTT. Amino acids: CASTTTGMWNSPLHF.

This clone occurred a few times. The chain employs TRBV9 and TRBJ2-1; 10 positions agree with TRBD2. V was pared by 0 bases and J by 7 bases, with 4 bases of the junction left unmatched. Per the germline V gene, CDR1 is SGDLS and CDR2 is YYNGEE. The CDR3 contains 15 residues. This CDR3 reads CASSVASGRSNEQFF. Here the CDR3 DNA reads TGTGCCAGCAGCGTAGCTAGCGGGAGATCTAATGAGCAGTTCTTC.

CDR3: CASIDSSYEQYF. DNA for the CDR3: TGTGCCAGCATAGACAGCTCCTACGAGCAGTACTTC. The J gene is TRBJ2-7, the V gene TRBV28, with TRBD1 as a possible D gene (5 bases). Looked up from germline, CDR1 is MDHEN and CDR2 is SYDVKM. This CDR3 is 12 amino acids long. V lost 7 bases to trimming and J lost 0 bases, with 7 bases between them.

This chain links TRBV4-3 with TRBJ2-7; 10 bases line up with TRBD2. Per germline, CDR1 LGHNA and CDR2 YSLEER. The CDR3 totals 14 residues. The V segment lost 3 bases and the J segment 5 bases; nucleotides outside the gene matches: 4. The CDR3 here is CASSHLAGVNEQYF. The CDR3 DNA sequence: TGCGCCAGCAGCCATCTAGCGGGAGTCAACGAGCAGTACTTC.

The genes are TRBV6-5 and TRBJ1-2, with a possible D match to TRBD1 (6 bases). Per the germline V gene, CDR1 is MNHEY and CDR2 is SVGAGI. The CDR3 covers 14 residues. Trimming left V 6 bases short and J 8 bases short, with 19 bases between. CDR3 amino acids: CASRTTWTAQGYTF. The CDR3 nucleotides read TGTGCCAGCAGGACCACATGGACAGCACAGGGCTACACCTTC.

This chain connects TRBV10-3 to TRBJ2-7; tentatively, D is TRBD2 (6 bases). The ends were cut back, 10 bases at V and 0 bases at J, with 10 bases in the middle. This CDR3 spans 12 amino acids. Germline lookup yields CDR1 ENHRY and CDR2 SYGVKD. CDR3 DNA sequence: TGTGCCAGCGGGACGGGCTCCTACGAGCAGTACTTC. Amino acids: CASGTGSYEQYF.

V usage is TRBV4-1 and J usage is TRBJ1-2, with 7 bases fitting TRBD1. The CDR3 consists of 13 residues. Losses at the gene ends were 7 bases for V and 7 bases for J; bases not matched to a gene: 9. Germline CDR1 and CDR2: MGHRA and YSYEKL. The CDR3 loop reads CASTLYRGGGYTF. CDR3 coding DNA: TGCGCCAGCACCCTATACAGGGGCGGTGGCTACACCTTC.

This clone was seen a handful of times. The chain employs TRBV29-1 and TRBJ2-3; 12 positions match TRBD2. Germline CDR1 reads SQVTM; CDR2 reads ANQGSEA. With 5 bases clipped from V and 2 bases from J, the junction kept 5 bases outside the gene matches. This CDR3 region has 15 residues. In DNA, the CDR3 is TGCAGCGTTTTACTAGCGGGGGGAGCCACAGATACGCAGTATTTT. Amino acids: CSVLLAGGATDTQYF.